This T cell receptor beta chain stems from a study of CD8 T cells in Susac syndrome. CDR1 is SGHTA and CDR2 is FQGNSA in the germline V gene. Trimming stripped 1 base from V and 4 bases from J, with 13 bases between. The CDR3 totals 15 residues. cDNA came from approximately 0.5 to 1 ug RNA primed by random hexamers. Each CDR3 protein is one row after TCRdb ran MiXCR on the immunoSEQ multiplex PCR reads. Found here are some 180,000 distinct CDR3 sequences, roughly 94% of them singletons; the top ten hold 0.085% to 0.1%. The material sequenced was CD4+ T cells from PBMCs. The sequence was obtained from a human donor with Susac syndrome. J is TRBJ1-2 and V is TRBV7-2; D perhaps matches TRBD1 (5 bases). CDR3: CASSLGDPGSYGYTF. CDR3 in DNA: TGTGCCAGCAGCTTAGGGGACCCTGGGAGCTATGGCTACACCTTC. Looking up the rest from reference TRBV7-2 and TRBJ1-2 gives the full variable domain: GAGVSQSPSNKVTEKGKDVELRCDPISGHTALYWYRQSLGQGLEFLIYFQGNSAPDKSGLPSDRFSAERTGGSVSTLTIQRTQQEDSAVYLCASSLGDPGSYGYTFGSGTRLTVV.